This TCR beta chain was profiled in a study of CD8+ T cells in alopecia areata. The treatment here: oral pan-JAK inhibitor, 5-10 mg twice daily. The CDR3 has 14 amino acids. Per germline, CDR1 SNHLY and CDR2 FYNNEI. The V and J ends lost 7 bases and 0 bases respectively, with 10 bases between them. Sequencing templates came from extracted RNA that was reverse transcribed into cDNA. TCRdb keeps only in-frame clones here, not all; method: immunoSEQ multiplex PCR. Among 100,000 or so clones listed, roughly three fifths were seen once. The chain has TRBV2 and TRBJ1-5; D is unclear. Sequenced material: CD8+ T cells sorted from blood, taken at approximately week 60, from a patient treated with tofacitinib. The receptor was derived from a human donor with alopecia areata. The CDR3 loop is CASTPTDSNQPQHF. Here the CDR3 DNA reads TGTGCCAGCACCCCCACAGATAGCAATCAGCCCCAGCATTTT.